Listed here is a single T cell receptor beta chain. Authors' methods: The authors estimated nucleated cell counts from reference gene primer amplification. The method was immunoSEQ multiplex PCR; TCRdb's version includes in-frame clones alone and lacks a portion of them. V and J calls and clone size are given by that table; D and trimming were obtained from the DNA. The table lists over 250,000 clones, 80% to 90% of them singletons, with approximately 1.5% in the top ten. The data originate from a study of blood T cell repertoires in COVID-19. About the research overall: The samples span acute and convalescent COVID-19 from the United States, Italy and Spain.

Trimming left V 6 bases short and J 6 bases short, with 20 bases between. Germline-derived CDR1 and CDR2 are MNHEY and SVGAGI. The CDR3 totals 15 residues. This sequence was found in a woman in her thirties or forties who had recovered from COVID-19. The specimen sequenced was peripheral blood. The V call is TRBV6-5, the J call TRBJ1-2, with a weak D call TRBD1 (6 bases). In nucleotides, the CDR3 is TGTGCCAGCAGCCTTAATACAGGGTCAGGAGATGGCTACACCTTC. Protein product: CASSLNTGSGDGYTF.